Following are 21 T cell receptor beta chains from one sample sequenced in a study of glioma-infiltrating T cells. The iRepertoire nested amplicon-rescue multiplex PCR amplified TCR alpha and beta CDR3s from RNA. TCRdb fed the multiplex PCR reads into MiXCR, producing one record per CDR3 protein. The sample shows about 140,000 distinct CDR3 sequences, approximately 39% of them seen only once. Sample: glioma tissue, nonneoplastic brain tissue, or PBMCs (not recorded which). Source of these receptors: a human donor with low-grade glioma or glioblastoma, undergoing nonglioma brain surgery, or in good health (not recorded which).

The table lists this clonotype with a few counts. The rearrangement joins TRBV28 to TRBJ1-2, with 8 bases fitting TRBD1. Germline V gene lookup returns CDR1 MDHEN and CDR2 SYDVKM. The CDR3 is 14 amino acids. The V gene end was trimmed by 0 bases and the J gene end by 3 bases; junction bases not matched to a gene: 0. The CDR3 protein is CASSLWTGDYGYTF. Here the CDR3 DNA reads TGTGCCAGCAGTTTATGGACAGGGGACTATGGCTACACCTTC.

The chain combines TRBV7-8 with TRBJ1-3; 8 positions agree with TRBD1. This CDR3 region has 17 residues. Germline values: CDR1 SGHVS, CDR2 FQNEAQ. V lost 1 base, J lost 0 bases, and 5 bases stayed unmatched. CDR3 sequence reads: CASSLVRTGISGNTIYF. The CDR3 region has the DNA TGTGCCAGCAGCTTAGTGCGGACAGGGATCTCTGGAAACACCATATATTTT.

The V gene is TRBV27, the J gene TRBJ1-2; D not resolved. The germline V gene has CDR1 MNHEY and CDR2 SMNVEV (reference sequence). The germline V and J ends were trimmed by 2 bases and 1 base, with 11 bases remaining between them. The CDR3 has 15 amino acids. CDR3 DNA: TGTGCCAGCAGTTTAGTTTACGCGGGTAACTATGGCTACACCTTC. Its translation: CASSLVYAGNYGYTF.

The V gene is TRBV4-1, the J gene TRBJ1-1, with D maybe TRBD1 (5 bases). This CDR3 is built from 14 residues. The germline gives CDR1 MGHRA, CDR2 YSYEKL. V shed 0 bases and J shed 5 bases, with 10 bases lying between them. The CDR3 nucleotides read TGCGCCAGCAGCCAAGAGCCGGGGGGAACTGAAGCTTTCTTT. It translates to CASSQEPGGTEAFF.

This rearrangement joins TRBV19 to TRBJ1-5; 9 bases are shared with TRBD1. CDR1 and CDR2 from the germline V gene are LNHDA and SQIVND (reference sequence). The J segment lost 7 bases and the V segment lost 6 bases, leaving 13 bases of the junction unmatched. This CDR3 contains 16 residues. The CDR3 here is CASSLLPGQGEQPQHF. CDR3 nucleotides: TGTGCCAGTAGCCTACTACCGGGACAGGGAGAACAGCCCCAGCATTTT. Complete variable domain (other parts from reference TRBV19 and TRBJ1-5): DGGITQSPKYLFRKEGQNVTLSCEQNLNHDAMYWYRQDPGQGLRLIYYSQIVNDFQKGDIAEGYSVSREKKESFPLTVTSAQKNPTAFYLCASSLLPGQGEQPQHFGDGTRLSIL.

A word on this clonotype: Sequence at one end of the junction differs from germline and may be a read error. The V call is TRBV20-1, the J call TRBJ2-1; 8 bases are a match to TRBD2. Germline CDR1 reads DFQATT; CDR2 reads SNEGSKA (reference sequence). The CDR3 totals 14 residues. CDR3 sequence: CSSSGLAEAGEQFF. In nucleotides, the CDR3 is TGCAGTTCTAGCGGGCTAGCGGAGGCGGGTGAGCAGTTCTTC.

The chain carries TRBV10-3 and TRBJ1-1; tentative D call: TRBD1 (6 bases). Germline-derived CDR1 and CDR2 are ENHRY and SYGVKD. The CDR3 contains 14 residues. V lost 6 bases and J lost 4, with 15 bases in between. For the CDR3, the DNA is TGTGCCATCAGACCCGGGGGGGGCGGCACTGAAGCTTTCTTT. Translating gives CAIRPGGGGTEAFF.

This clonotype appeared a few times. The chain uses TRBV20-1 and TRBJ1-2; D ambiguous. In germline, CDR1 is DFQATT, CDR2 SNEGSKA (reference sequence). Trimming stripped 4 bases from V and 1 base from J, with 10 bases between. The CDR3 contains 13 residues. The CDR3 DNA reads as TGCAGTGCTAATCGTGTGATTAACTATGGCTACACCTTC. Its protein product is CSANRVINYGYTF.

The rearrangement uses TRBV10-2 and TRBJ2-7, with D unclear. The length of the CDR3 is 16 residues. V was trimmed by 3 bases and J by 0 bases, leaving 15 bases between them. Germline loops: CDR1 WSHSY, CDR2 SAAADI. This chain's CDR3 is CASSEGSLVSSYEQYF. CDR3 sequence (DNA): TGCGCCAGCAGTGAAGGCTCCCTCGTGAGCTCCTACGAGCAGTACTTC.

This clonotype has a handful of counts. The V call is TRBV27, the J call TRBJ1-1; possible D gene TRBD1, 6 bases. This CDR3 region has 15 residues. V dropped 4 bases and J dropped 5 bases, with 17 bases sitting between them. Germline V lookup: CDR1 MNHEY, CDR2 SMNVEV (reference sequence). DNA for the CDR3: TGTGCCAGCAGTTCTCTAGGGGGGGGTCGGACTGAAGCTTTCTTT. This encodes CASSSLGGGRTEAFF.

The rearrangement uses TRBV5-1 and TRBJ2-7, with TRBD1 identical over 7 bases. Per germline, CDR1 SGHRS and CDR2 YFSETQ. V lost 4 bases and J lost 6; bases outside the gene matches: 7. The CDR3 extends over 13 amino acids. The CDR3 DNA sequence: TGCGCCAGCAGCCTATGGACAGGCGTCGAGCAGTACTTC. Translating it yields CASSLWTGVEQYF. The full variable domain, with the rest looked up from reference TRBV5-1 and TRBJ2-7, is KAGVTQTPRYLIKTRGQQVTLSCSPISGHRSVSWYQQTPGQGLQFLFEYFSETQRNKGNFPGRFSGRQFSNSRSEMNVSTLELGDSALYLCASSLWTGVEQYFGPGTRLTVT.

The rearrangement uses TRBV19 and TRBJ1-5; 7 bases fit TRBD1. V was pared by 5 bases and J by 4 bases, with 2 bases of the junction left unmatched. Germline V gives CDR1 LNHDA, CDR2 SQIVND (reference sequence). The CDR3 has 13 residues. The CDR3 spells CASSLGQNQPQHF. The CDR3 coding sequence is TGTGCCAGTAGTTTGGGACAGAATCAGCCCCAGCATTTT.

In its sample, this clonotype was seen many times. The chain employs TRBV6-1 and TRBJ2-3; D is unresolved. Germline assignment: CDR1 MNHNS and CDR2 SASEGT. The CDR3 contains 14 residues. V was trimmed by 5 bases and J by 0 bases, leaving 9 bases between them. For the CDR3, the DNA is TGTGCCAGCAGTAAGGACGGGAGCACAGATACGCAGTATTTT. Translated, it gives CASSKDGSTDTQYF.

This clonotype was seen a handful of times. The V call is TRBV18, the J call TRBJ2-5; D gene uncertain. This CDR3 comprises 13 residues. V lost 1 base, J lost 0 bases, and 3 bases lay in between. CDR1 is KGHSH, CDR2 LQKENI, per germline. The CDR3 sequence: CASSPRDQETQYF. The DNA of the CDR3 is TGTGCCAGCTCACCACGGGACCAAGAGACCCAGTACTTC.

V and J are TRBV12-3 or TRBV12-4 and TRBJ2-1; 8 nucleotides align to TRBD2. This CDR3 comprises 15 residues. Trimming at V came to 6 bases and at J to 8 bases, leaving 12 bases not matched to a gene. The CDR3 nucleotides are TGTGCCAGCAGATCCCGGGAGGGCCGGGACGATGAGCAGTTCTTC. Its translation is CASRSREGRDDEQFF.

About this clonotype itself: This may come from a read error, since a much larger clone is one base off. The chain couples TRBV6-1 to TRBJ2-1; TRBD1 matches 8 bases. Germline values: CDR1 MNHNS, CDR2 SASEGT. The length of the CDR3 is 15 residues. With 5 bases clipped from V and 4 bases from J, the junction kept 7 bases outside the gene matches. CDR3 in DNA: TGTGCCAGCAGTTTCGGACAGGGTAGATACAATGAGCAGTTCTTC. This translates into CASSFGQGRYNEQFF.

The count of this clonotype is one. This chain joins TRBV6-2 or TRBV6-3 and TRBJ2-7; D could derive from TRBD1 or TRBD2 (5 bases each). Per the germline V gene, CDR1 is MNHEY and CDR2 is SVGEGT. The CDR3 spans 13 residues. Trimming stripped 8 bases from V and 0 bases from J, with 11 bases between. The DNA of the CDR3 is TGTGCCAGCGAGTTTGGGGGCTCCTACGAGCAGTACTTC. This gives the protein CASEFGGSYEQYF.

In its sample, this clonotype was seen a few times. The CDR3 DNA sequence: TGTGCCAGCAGCAACCACCCTACGGGAGGCACCGGGGAGCTGTTTTTT. It yields the protein CASSNHPTGGTGELFF. The chain couples TRBV7-9 to TRBJ2-2, with TRBD2 identical over 7 bases. The V gene end was trimmed by 5 bases and the J gene end by 4 bases; junction bases not matched to a gene: 10. The CDR3 is 16 residues long. Germline V gives CDR1 SEHNR, CDR2 FQNEAQ (reference sequence).

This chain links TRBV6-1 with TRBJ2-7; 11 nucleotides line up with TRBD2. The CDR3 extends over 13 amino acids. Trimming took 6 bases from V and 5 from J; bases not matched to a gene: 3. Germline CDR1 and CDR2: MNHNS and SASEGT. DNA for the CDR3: TGTGCCAGCAGACTAGCGGGAGTCAACGAGCAGTACTTC. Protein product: CASRLAGVNEQYF.

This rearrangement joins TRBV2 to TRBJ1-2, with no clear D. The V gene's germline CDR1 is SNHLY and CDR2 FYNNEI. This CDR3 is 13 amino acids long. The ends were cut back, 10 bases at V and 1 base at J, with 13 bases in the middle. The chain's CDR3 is CAITRAVNYGYTF. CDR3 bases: TGTGCCATCACTCGGGCGGTTAACTATGGCTACACCTTC.

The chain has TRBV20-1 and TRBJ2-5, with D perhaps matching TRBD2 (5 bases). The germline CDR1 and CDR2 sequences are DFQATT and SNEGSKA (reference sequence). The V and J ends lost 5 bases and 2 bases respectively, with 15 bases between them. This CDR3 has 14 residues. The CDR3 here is CSASGGPQQETQYF. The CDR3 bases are TGCAGTGCTTCTGGCGGGCCCCAACAAGAGACCCAGTACTTC.